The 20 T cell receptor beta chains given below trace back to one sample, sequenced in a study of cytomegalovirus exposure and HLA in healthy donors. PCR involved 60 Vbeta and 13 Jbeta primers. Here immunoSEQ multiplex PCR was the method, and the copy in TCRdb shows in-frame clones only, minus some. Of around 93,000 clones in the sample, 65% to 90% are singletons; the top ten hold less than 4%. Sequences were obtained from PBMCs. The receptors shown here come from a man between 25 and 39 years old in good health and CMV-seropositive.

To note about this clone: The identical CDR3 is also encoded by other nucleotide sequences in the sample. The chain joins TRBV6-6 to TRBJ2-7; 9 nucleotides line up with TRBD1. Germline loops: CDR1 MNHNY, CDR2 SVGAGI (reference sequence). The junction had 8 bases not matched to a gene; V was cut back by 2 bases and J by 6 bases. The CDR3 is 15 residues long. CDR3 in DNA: TGTGCCAGCAGTTACCAGGGGACAGGGAATGGCGAGCAGTACTTC. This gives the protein CASSYQGTGNGEQYF.

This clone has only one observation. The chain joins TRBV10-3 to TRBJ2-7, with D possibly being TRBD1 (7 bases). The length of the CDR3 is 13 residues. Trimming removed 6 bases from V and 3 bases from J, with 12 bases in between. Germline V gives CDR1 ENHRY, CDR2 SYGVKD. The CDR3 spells CAISYRGGYEQYF. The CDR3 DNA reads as TGTGCCATCAGCTACAGGGGAGGCTACGAGCAGTACTTC.

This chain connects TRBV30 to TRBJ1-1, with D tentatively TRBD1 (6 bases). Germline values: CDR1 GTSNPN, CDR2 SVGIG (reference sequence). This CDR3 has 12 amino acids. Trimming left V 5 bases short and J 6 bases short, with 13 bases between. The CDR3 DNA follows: TGTGCCTGGGCAGCGGGGGCGGCTGAAGCTTTCTTT. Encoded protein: CAWAAGAAEAFF.

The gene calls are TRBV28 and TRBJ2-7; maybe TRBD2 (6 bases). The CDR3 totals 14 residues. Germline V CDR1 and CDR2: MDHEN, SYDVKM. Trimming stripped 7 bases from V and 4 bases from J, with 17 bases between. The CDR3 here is CASTFMGGVYEQYF. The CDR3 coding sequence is TGTGCCAGCACTTTTATGGGAGGTGTTTACGAGCAGTACTTC.

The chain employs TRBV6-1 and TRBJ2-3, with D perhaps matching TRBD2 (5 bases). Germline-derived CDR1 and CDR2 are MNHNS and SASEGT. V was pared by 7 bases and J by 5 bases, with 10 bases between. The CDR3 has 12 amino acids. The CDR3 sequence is CASKGAEDTQYF. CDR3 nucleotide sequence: TGTGCCAGCAAGGGAGCGGAAGATACGCAGTATTTT.

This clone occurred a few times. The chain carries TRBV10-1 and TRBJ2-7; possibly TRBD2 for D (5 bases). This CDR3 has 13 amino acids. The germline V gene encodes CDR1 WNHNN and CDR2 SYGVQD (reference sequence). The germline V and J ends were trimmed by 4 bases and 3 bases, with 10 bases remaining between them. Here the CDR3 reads CASSVRTGYEQYF. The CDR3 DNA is TGCGCCAGCAGTGTCAGGACTGGCTACGAGCAGTACTTC.

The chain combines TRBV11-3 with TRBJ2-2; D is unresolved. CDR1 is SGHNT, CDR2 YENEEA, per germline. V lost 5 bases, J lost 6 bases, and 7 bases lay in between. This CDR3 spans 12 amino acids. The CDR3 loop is CASSATPGELFF. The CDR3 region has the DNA TGTGCCAGCAGCGCGACTCCCGGGGAGCTGTTTTTT. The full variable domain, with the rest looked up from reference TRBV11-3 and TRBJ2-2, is EAGVVQSPRYKIIEKKQPVAFWCNPISGHNTLYWYLQNLGQGPELLIRYENEEAVDDSQLPKDRFSAERLKGVDSTLKIQPAELGDSAVYLCASSATPGELFFGEGSRLTVL.

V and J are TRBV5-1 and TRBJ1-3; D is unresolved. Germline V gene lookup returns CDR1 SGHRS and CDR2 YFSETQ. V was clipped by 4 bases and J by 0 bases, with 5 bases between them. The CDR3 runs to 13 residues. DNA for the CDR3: TGCGCCAGCAGCGGGAGCTCTGGAAACACCATATATTTT. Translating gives CASSGSSGNTIYF.

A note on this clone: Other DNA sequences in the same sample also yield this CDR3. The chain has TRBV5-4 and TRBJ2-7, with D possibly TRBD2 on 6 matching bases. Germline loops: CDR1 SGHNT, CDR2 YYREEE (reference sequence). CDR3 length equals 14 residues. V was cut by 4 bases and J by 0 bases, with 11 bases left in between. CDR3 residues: CASSRDLSSYEQYF. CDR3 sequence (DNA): TGTGCCAGCAGCAGGGACTTAAGCTCCTACGAGCAGTACTTC.

CDR3 DNA: TGTGCCAGCAGCGGCCGGGACAACTCCTACGAGCAGTACTTC. Amino acid sequence: CASSGRDNSYEQYF. J is TRBJ2-7 and V is TRBV9; D possibly corresponds to TRBD1 (6 bases). Trimming removed 3 bases from V and 0 bases from J, with 10 bases in between. Per the germline V gene, CDR1 is SGDLS and CDR2 is YYNGEE. The CDR3 has 14 amino acids.

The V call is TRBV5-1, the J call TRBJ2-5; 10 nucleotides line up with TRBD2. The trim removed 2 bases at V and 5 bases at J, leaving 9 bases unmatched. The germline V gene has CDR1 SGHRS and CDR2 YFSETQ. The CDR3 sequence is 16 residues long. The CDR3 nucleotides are TGCGCCAGCAGCTTCGGGCTAGCGGGAGTGGGGGAGACCCAGTACTTC. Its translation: CASSFGLAGVGETQYF.

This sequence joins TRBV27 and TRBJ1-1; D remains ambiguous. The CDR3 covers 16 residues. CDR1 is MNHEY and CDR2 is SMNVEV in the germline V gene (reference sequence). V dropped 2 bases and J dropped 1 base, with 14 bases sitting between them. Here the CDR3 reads CASSLRWARRNTEAFF. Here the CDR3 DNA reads TGTGCCAGCAGTTTACGGTGGGCCAGGCGGAACACTGAAGCTTTCTTT.

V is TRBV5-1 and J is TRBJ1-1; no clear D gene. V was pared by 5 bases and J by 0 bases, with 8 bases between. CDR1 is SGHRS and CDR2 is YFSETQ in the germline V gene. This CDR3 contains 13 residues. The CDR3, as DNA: TGCGCCAGCAGGAGGGAACTGAACACTGAAGCTTTCTTT. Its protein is CASRRELNTEAFF.

CDR3 in amino acids: CASSPGSYYNEQFF. In nucleotides, the CDR3 is TGCGCCAGCAGTCCCGGGAGCTACTACAATGAGCAGTTCTTC. V and J are TRBV10-2 and TRBJ2-1, with a weak D call TRBD2 (6 bases). The CDR3 runs to 14 residues. The V gene's germline CDR1 is WSHSY and CDR2 SAAADI. V was pared by 5 bases and J by 3 bases, with 11 bases between.

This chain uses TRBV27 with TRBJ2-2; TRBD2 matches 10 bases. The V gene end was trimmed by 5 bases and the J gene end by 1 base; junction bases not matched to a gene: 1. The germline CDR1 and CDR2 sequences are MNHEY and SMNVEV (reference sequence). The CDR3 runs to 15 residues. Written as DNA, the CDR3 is TGTGCCAGCAGTATAGCGGGAGGGAACACCGGGGAGCTGTTTTTT. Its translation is CASSIAGGNTGELFF.

This chain's CDR3 is CASRDPRGSTDTQYF. The CDR3 DNA sequence: TGCGCCAGCAGGGACCCCCGGGGAAGCACAGATACGCAGTATTTT. V usage is TRBV5-1 and J usage is TRBJ2-3, with D perhaps matching TRBD2 (5 bases). The length of the CDR3 is 15 residues. V was pared by 5 bases and J by 0 bases, with 13 bases between. Per the germline V gene, CDR1 is SGHRS and CDR2 is YFSETQ.

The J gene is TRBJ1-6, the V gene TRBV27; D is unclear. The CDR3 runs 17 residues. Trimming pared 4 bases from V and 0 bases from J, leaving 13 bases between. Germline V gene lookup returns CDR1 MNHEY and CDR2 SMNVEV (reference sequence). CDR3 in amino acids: CASSSPLRSSYNSPLHF. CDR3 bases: TGTGCCAGCAGTTCCCCTTTGAGGAGCTCCTATAATTCACCCCTCCACTTT.

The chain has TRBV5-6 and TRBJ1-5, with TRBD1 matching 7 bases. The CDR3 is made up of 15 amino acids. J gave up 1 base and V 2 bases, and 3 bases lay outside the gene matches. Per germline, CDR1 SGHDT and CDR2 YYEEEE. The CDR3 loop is CASSFYRGSNQPQHF. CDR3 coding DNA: TGTGCCAGCAGCTTTTACAGGGGAAGCAATCAGCCCCAGCATTTT.

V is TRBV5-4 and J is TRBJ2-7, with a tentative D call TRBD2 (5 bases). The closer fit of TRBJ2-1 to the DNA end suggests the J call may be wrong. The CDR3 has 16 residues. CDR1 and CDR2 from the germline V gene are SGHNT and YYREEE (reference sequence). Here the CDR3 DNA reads TGTGCCAGCAGCTTGGCGGAGGATGGGCCCTACAATGAGCAGTTCTTC. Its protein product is CASSLAEDGPYNEQFF.

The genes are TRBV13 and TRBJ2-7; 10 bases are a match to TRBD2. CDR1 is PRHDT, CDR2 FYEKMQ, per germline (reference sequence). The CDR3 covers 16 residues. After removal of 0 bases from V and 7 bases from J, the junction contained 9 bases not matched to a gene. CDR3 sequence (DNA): TGTGCCAGCAGCTTAGGTGGGCTAGCGGGAGCAGGGGAGCAGTACTTC. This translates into CASSLGGLAGAGEQYF.